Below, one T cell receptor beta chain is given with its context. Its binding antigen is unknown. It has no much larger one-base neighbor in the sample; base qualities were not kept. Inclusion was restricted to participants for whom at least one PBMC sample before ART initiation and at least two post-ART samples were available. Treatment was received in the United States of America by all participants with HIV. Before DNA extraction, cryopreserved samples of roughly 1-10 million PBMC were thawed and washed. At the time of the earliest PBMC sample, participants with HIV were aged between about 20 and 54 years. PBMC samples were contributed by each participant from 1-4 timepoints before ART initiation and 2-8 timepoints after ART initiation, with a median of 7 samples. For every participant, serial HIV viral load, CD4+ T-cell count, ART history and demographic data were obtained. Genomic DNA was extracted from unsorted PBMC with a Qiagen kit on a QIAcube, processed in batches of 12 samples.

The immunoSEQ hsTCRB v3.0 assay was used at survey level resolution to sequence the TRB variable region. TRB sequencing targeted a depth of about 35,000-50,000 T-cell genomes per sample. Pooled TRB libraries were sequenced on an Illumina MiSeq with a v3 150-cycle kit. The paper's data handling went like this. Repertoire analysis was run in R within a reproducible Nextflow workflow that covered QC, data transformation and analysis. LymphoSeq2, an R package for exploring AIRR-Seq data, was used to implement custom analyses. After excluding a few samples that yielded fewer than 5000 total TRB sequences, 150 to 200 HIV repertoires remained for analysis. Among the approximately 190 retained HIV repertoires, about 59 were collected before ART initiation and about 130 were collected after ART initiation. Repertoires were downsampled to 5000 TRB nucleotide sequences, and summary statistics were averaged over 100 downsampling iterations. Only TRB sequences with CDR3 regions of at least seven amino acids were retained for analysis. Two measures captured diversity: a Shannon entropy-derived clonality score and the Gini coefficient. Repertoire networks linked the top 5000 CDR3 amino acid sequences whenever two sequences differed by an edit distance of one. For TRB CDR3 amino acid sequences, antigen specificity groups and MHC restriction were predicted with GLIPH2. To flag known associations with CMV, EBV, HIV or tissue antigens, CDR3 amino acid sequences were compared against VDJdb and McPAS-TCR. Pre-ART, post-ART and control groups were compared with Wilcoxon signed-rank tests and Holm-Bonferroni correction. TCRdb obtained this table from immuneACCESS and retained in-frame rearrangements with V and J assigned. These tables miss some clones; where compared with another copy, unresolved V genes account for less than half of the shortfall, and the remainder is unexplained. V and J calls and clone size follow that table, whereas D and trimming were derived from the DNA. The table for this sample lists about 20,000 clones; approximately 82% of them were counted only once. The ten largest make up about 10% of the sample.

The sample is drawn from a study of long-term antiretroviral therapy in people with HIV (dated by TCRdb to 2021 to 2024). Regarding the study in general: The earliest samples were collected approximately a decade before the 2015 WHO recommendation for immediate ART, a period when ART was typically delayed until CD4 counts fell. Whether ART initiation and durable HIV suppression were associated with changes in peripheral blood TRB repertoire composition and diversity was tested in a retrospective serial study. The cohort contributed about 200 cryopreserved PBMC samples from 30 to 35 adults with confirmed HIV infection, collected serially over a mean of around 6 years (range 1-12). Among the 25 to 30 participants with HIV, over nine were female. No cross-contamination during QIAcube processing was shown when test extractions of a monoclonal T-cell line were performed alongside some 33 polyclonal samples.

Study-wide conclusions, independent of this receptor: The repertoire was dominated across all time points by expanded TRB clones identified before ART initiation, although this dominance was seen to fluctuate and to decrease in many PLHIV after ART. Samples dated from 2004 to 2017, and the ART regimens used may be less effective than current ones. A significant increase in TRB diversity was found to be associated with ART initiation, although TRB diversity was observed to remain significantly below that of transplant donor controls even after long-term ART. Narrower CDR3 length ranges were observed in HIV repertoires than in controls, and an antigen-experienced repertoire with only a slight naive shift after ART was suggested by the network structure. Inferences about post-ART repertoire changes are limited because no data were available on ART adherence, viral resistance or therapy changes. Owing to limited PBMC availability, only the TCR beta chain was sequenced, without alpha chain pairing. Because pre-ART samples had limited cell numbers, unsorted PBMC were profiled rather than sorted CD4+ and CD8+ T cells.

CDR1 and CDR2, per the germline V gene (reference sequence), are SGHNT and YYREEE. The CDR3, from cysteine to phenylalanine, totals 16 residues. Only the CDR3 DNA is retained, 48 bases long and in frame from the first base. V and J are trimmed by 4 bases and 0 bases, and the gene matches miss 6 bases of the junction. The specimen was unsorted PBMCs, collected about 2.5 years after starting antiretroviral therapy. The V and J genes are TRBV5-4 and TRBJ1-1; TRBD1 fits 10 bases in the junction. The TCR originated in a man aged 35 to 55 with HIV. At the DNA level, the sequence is TGTGCCAGCAGCATGGGACAGGGGCTGGTGAACACTGAAGCTTTCTTT. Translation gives CASSMGQGLVNTEAFF.